This entry concerns a single TCR beta chain. Trimming shortened V by 2 bases and J by 7 bases, and 12 bases separated the two germline ends. This CDR3 has 14 residues. In germline, CDR1 is MGHRA, CDR2 YSYEKL. The data were taken from a study of blood T cell repertoires in COVID-19. In the study overall: The study drew acute and convalescent COVID-19 samples from the United States, Italy and Spain.

Original processing notes: By means of reference gene primer amplification, nucleated cell counts were estimated. Using immunoSEQ multiplex PCR, the repertoire was profiled, and TCRdb retains in-frame clones only, with some absent. The V and J calls and clone size were taken over from that table, and D and trimming were inferred from the DNA. The profile shows about 170,000 clones, over 80% of them singletons. Assignments of participants to cohorts depended upon their own reported clinical history. This clonotype originated in a woman between 50 and 59 years old who had recovered from COVID-19. The sample taken for sequencing was PBMCs or T cells enriched from blood (not recorded which). The V and J genes are TRBV4-1 and TRBJ1-5; D may be TRBD1 (5 bases). The CDR3 bases are TGCGCCAGCAGCCAATGGGTGGGGGGACAGCCCCAGCATTTT. Protein product: CASSQWVGGQPQHF.